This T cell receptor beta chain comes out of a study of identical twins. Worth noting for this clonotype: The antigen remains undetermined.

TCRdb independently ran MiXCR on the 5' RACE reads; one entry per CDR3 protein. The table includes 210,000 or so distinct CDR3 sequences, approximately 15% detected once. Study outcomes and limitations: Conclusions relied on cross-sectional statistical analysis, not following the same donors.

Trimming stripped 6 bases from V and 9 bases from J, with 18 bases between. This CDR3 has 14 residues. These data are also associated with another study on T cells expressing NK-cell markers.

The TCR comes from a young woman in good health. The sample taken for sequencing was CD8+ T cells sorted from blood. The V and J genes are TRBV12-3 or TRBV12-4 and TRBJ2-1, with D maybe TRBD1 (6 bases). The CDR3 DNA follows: TGTGCCAGCAGCCGGACATCAAGACAGGCTGAGCAGTTCTTC. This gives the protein CASSRTSRQAEQFF.